This record covers a single TCR beta chain. This clone appeared once. There are no base qualities to consult, and no much larger clone falls within one base. The library was prepared using the immunoSEQ multiplex PCR assay. TCRdb mirrors the immuneACCESS table, restricted to in-frame sequences. Some clones are absent from its copies; in checked studies, under half trace to an unresolved V gene, and the reason for the others is unknown. Counted in this sample were 1,500 or so clones; 93% of them appeared once. Around 3.6% of the sample goes to the ten largest clones. CDR1 and CDR2 (MNHEY, SVGAGI) derive from the germline V gene. The CDR3 measures 14 amino acids from cysteine to phenylalanine. The entry retains the CDR3 DNA only, 42 bases that are in frame from base 1. Trimming takes 2 bases from V and 5 bases from J, and the germline ends sit 12 bases apart. The sample comes from a study of T cell repertoires and Cas9 in healthy adults (dated by TCRdb to 2017 to 2018). Background on the whole study: Within the CD4 and CD8 compartments, the researchers characterized SpCas9-reactive T cells in terms of multi-effector potency, cytotoxicity and lineage determination. The study examined preexisting T cell immunity against the Streptococcus pyogenes Cas9 nuclease (SpCas9) used in CRISPR gene editing.

Study-wide conclusions, independent of this receptor: SpCas9-reactive regulatory T cells were reported to mitigate proliferation and function of SpCas9-reactive effector T cells in vitro. Among the healthy humans studied, a preexisting SpCas9-directed effector T cell response was described as ubiquitous.

Donors were healthy humans. The sequence derives from a human donor in good health. The sample was SpCas9-reactive CD4+ effector T cells (CD137+, CD154-, CD25-, CD127+) from PBMCs; culture status not recorded. Taken with the paper, the label for cell subset or site translates to: SpCas9-reactive effector T cells. The chain is made from TRBV6-5 and TRBJ1-1; too little of a D gene remains to name it. The CDR3 region: CASSYLDVITEAFF. The DNA sequence is given as TGTGCCAGCAGTTACCTCGACGTGATTACTGAAGCTTTCTTT.